Sequencing of this T cell receptor (beta chain) was carried out in a study of T-cell memory formation after mild COVID-19. Study information: Clusters of TCRs were largely donor specific.

General study results and limits: Shrinking CD4+ clones resided mostly in CM and EM, and CD8+ ones in EMRA. Later expanders leaned CD4+, whereas day 15 to 85 contracting clones were balanced CD4/CD8.

The trim removed 6 bases at V and 8 bases at J, leaving 7 bases unmatched. The CDR3 spans 14 residues. Germline loops: CDR1 MNHEY, CDR2 SMNVEV (reference sequence). This clonotype was seen more than once but under ten times. Its matching antigen is unknown. The TCR alpha and TCR beta cDNA libraries, bearing sample barcodes and UMIs, were generated by 5'RACE using constant-segment primers. TCRdb re-analysed the 5' RACE reads in MiXCR, keeping a single row per CDR3 protein. The sample carries fewer than 110,000 distinct CDR3 sequences, 13% to 15% recorded once. This receptor was identified in a man younger than 35 who had mild COVID-19 (a few samples of this study predate the infection). Cell type and time point are not known. The gene calls are TRBV27 and TRBJ2-1; 10 bases map to TRBD2. The sequenced material came from PBMCs or a T cell subset sorted from them (not recorded which). CDR3 coding DNA: TGTGCCAGCAGGCAAGCGGGGGGGCTCTATGAGCAGTTCTTC. This sequence encodes CASRQAGGLYEQFF.